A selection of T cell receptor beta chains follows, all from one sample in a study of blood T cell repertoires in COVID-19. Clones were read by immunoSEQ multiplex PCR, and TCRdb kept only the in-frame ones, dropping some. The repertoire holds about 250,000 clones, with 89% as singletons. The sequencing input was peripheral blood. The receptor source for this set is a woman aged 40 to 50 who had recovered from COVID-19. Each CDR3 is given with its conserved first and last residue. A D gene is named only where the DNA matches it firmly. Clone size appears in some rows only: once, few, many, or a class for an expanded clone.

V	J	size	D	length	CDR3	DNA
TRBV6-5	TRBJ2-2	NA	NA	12	CASSFLDGELFF	TGTGCCAGCAGCTTCTTAGACGGGGAGCTGTTTTTT
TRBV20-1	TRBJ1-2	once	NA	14	CSASLTVISYGYTF	TGCAGTGCTAGTCTAACGGTTATCTCCTATGGCTACACCTTC
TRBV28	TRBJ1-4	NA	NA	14	CASRPQSTNEKLFF	TGTGCCAGCAGACCTCAGTCAACTAATGAAAAACTGTTTTTT
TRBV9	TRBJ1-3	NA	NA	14	CASSVGGGGNTIYF	TGTGCCAGCAGCGTAGGGGGAGGTGGAAACACCATATATTTT
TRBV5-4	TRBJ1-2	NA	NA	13	CASSLGGNYGYTF	TGTGCCAGCAGCTTGGGGGGCAACTATGGCTACACCTTC
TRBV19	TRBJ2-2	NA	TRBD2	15	CASSTGTSYSGELFF	TGTGCCAGTAGTACCGGGACTAGCTATAGCGGGGAGCTGTTTTTT
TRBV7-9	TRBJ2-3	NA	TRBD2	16	CASRRTGTSPQDTQYF	TGTGCCAGCAGACGCACCGGGACTAGTCCCCAAGATACGCAGTATTTT
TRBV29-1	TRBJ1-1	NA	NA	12	CSSRGGSTEAFF	TGCAGCTCTAGGGGGGGAAGCACTGAAGCTTTCTTT
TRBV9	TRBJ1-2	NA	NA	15	CASSDPWGGSYGYTF	TGTGCCAGCAGCGATCCCTGGGGAGGGAGCTATGGCTACACCTTC
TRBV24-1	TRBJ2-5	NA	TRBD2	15	CATSDTGGPSETQYF	TGTGCCACCAGTGATACGGGGGGGCCATCGGAGACCCAGTACTTC
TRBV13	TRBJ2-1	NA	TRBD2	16	CASSSGLASSYNEQFF	TGTGCCAGCAGCTCTGGACTAGCGAGCTCCTACAATGAGCAGTTCTTC
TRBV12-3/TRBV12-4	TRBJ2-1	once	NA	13	CASSLARTDEQFF	TGTGCCAGCAGTTTAGCCAGGACTGATGAGCAGTTCTTC
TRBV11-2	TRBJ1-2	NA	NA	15	CASSLDQGANYGYTF	TGTGCCAGCAGCTTAGATCAGGGTGCCAACTATGGCTACACCTTC
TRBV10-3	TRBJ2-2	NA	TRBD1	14	CAITRDRVPGELFF	TGTGCCATCACCCGGGACAGGGTGCCCGGGGAGCTGTTTTTT
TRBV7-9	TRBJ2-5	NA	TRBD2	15	CASSEGLAGEETQYF	TGTGCCAGCAGCGAGGGACTAGCGGGAGAAGAGACCCAGTACTTC
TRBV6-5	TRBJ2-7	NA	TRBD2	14	CASSYAGVAYEQYF	TGTGCCAGCAGTTACGCGGGGGTGGCCTACGAGCAGTACTTC
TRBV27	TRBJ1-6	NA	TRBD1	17	CASSYTYPGQAYSPLHF	TGTGCCAGCAGTTACACCTACCCCGGACAGGCCTATTCACCCCTCCACTTT
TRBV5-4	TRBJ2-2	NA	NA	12	CAWASNTGELFF	TGTGCCTGGGCCTCGAACACCGGGGAGCTGTTTTTT
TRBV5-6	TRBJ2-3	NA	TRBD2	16	CASSLGAGHFGDTQYF	TGTGCCAGCAGCTTGGGAGCGGGGCACTTCGGAGATACGCAGTATTTT
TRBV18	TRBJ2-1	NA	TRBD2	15	CASSQTSGGDNEQFF	TGTGCCAGCTCACAGACTAGCGGGGGAGACAATGAGCAGTTCTTC
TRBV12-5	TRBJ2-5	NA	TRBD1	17	CASGASGQVGVQETQYF	TGTGCTAGTGGTGCCAGTGGACAGGTGGGAGTCCAAGAGACCCAGTACTTC
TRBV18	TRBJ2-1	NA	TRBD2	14	CASSRGGDYNEQFF	TGTGCCAGCTCCCGGGGGGGAGATTACAATGAGCAGTTCTTC
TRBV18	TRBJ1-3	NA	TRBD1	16	CASSPRSGQGTNTIYF	TGTGCCAGCTCACCACGCTCGGGACAGGGGACAAACACCATATATTTT
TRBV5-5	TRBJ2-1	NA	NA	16	CASSAPRSSSYNEQFF	TGTGCCAGCAGCGCTCCCCGTAGTAGCTCCTACAATGAGCAGTTCTTC
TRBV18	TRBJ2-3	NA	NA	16	CASSPMEGGKTDTQYF	TGTGCCAGCTCACCAATGGAGGGAGGAAAAACAGATACGCAGTATTTT
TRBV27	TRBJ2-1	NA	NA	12	CASSLSMNEQFF	TGTGCCAGCAGTTTAAGCATGAATGAGCAGTTCTTC
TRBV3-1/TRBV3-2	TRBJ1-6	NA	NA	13	CASSLWTASPLHF	TGTGCCAGCAGCCTCTGGACAGCCTCACCCCTCCACTTT
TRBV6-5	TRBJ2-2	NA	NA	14	CASTFGGITGELFF	TGTGCCAGCACCTTCGGCGGGATAACCGGGGAGCTGTTTTTT
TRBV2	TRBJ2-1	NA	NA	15	CASSESGGPYNEQFF	TGTGCCAGCAGTGAAAGTGGGGGCCCCTACAATGAGCAGTTCTTC
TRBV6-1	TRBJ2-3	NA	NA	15	CASSEQDSFTDTQYF	TGTGCCAGCAGTGAACAGGACAGTTTCACAGATACGCAGTATTTT
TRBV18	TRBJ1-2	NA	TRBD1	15	CASSPSGTGDYGYTF	TGTGCCAGCTCACCTTCTGGGACAGGGGACTATGGCTACACCTTC
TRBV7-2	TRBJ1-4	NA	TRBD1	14	CASSLGRGPEKLFF	TGTGCCAGCAGCTTAGGCAGGGGGCCTGAAAAACTGTTTTTT
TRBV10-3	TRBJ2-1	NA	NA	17	CAISETTSSGWANEQFF	TGTGCCATCAGTGAGACTACTAGCTCCGGGTGGGCGAATGAGCAGTTCTTC
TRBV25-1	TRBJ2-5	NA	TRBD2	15	CASSLRGGGAETQYF	TGTGCCAGCAGCCTCCGGGGGGGCGGGGCAGAGACCCAGTACTTC
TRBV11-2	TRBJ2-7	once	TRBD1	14	CASSPRQGSYEQYF	TGTGCCAGCAGCCCAAGACAGGGCTCCTACGAGCAGTACTTC
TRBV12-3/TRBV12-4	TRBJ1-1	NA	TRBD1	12	CASSLHRGSAFF	TGTGCCAGCAGTTTACACAGGGGTTCAGCTTTCTTT
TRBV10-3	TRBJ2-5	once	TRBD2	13	CAITAGLTETQYF	TGTGCCATCACAGCGGGACTGACAGAGACCCAGTACTTC
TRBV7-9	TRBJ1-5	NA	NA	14	CASSRETGNQPQHF	TGTGCCAGCAGCCGCGAGACAGGCAATCAGCCCCAGCATTTT
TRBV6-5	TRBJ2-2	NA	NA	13	CAGGLAPTGELFF	TGTGCCGGCGGGCTAGCCCCCACCGGGGAGCTGTTTTTT
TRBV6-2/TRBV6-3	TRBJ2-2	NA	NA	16	CASSYILDSPTGELFF	TGTGCCAGCAGTTATATTTTGGACAGCCCCACCGGGGAGCTGTTTTTT
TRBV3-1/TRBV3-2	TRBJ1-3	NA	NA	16	CASSQLIPGQRDTIYF	TGTGCCAGCAGCCAATTAATACCGGGACAACGGGACACCATATATTTT
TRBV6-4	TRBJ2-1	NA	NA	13	CASSDSRASEQFF	TGTGCCAGCAGTGACTCGAGGGCGAGTGAGCAGTTCTTC
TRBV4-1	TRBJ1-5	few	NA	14	CASSQAGGLLPQHF	TGCGCCAGCAGCCAGGCGGGCGGTCTTCTTCCCCAGCATTTT
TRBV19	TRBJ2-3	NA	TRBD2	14	CASSGGPGTDTQYF	TGTGCCAGTTCGGGAGGGCCGGGCACAGATACGCAGTATTTT
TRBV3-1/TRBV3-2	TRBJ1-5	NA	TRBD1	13	CANITGGNQPQHF	TGTGCCAACATAACAGGGGGCAATCAGCCCCAGCATTTT
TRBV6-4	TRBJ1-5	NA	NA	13	CASRRTYNQPQHF	TGTGCCAGCAGACGAACCTACAATCAGCCCCAGCATTTT
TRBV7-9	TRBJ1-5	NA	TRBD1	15	CASSPATGSSQPQHF	TGTGCCAGCAGCCCCGCGACAGGGAGCAGTCAGCCCCAGCATTTT
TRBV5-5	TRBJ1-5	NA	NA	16	CASSIAGVGSNQPQHF	TGTGCCAGCAGCATAGCAGGGGTCGGGAGCAATCAGCCCCAGCATTTT
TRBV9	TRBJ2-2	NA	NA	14	CASSISMESGELFF	TGTGCCAGCAGCATCTCAATGGAGTCGGGGGAGCTGTTTTTT
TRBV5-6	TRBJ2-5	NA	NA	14	CASFPLGGQETQYF	TGTGCCAGCTTCCCCTTGGGGGGCCAAGAGACCCAGTACTTC
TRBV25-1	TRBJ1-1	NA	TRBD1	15	CASITLQGSGTEAFF	TGTGCCAGCATTACCTTACAGGGGTCGGGGACTGAAGCTTTCTTT
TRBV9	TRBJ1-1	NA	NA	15	CASSVGGRLNTEAFF	TGTGCCAGCAGCGTAGGGGGCAGATTGAACACTGAAGCTTTCTTT
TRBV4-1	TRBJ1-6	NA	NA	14	CASSQEAWYSPLHF	TGCGCCAGCAGCCAAGAGGCATGGTATTCACCCCTCCACTTT
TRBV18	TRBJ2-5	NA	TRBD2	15	CASSKLAPPRETQYF	TGTGCCAGCTCAAAACTAGCGCCCCCCCGAGAGACCCAGTACTTC
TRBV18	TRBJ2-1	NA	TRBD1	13	CASWKGGLNEQFF	TGTGCCAGCTGGAAAGGGGGCTTGAATGAGCAGTTCTTC
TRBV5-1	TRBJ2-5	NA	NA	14	CASSLGGGGETQYF	TGCGCCAGCAGCTTGGGTGGGGGAGGCGAGACCCAGTACTTC
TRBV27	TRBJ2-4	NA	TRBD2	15	CASSPGGQAKNIQYF	TGTGCCAGCAGTCCGGGGGGGCAGGCCAAAAACATTCAGTACTTC